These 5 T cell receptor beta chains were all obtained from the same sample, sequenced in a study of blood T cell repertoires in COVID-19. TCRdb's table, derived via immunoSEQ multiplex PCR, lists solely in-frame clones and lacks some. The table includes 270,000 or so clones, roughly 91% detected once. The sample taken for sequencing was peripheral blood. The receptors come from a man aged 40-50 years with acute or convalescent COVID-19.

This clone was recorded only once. The CDR3 here is CAISPWVAGAPQETQYF. The DNA of the CDR3 is TGTGCCATCAGCCCCTGGGTAGCGGGGGCCCCCCAAGAGACCCAGTACTTC. The chain has TRBV10-3 and TRBJ2-5; 9 bases are a match to TRBD2. The germline gives CDR1 ENHRY, CDR2 SYGVKD. The CDR3 has 17 amino acids. J lost 1 base, V lost 6 bases, and 12 bases had no gene match.

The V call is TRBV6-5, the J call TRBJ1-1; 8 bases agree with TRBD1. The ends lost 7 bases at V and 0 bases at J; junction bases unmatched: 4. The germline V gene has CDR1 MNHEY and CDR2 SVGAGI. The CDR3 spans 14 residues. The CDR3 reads CASIRDRLNTEAFF. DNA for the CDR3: TGTGCCAGCATCCGGGACAGGCTGAACACTGAAGCTTTCTTT.

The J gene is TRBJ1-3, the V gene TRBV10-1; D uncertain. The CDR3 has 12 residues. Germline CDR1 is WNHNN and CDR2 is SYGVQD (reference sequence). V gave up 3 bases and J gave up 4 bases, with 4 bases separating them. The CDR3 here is CASSDAGNTIYF. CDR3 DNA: TGCGCCAGCAGTGATGCGGGAAACACCATATATTTT.

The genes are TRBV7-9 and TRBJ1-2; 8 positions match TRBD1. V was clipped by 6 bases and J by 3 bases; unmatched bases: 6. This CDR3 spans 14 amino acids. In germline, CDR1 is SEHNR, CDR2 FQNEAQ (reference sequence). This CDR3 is CASSYSGGDYGYTF. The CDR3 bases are TGTGCCAGCAGTTATTCAGGGGGCGACTATGGCTACACCTTC.

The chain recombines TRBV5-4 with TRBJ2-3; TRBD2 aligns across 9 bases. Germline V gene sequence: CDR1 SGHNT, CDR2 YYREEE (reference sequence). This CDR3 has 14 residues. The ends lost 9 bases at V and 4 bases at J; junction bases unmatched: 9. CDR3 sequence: CATFAGGKADTQYF. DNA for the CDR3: TGTGCCACTTTTGCGGGGGGGAAAGCAGATACGCAGTATTTT. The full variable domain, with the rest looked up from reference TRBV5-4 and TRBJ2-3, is ETGVTQSPTHLIKTRGQQVTLRCSSQSGHNTVSWYQQALGQGPQFIFQYYREEENGRGNFPPRFSGLQFPNYSSELNVNALELDDSALYLCATFAGGKADTQYFGPGTRLTVL.